These T cell receptor beta chains were read from a single sample in a study of cytomegalovirus exposure and HLA in healthy donors. Profiled with immunoSEQ multiplex PCR; TCRdb holds only in-frame clones, not every one. The sample includes around 210,000 clones, 60% to 80% of them seen just once. Sequencing used PBMCs. These receptors all stem from a woman aged 25 to 39 in good health and CMV-seronegative. Each CDR3 is given with its conserved first and last residue. D genes are given only for firm matches. Size tells how often a clone was seen (once, few, many) or the class of an expanded clone, and some rows leave it out.

TRBJ1-2 | - | - | TRBV28 | TGTGCCAGCAGTCCGACAGGTAGTTATGGCTACCCCTTC | CASSPTGSYGYPF
TRBJ2-3 | - | - | TRBV9 | TGTGCCACCGAGAATGTTTATACAGATACGCAGTATTTT | CATENVYTDTQYF
TRBJ2-7 | few | - | TRBV5-1 | TGCGCCAGCAGCTTGGCGACGCCTCGGGACGAGCAGTACTTC | CASSLATPRDEQYF
TRBJ2-5 | - | TRBD2 | TRBV9 | TGTGCCAGCAGCTTATGGGGGGGTAGCGGGAACCAAGAGACCCAGTACTTC | CASSLWGGSGNQETQYF
TRBJ2-1 | - | - | TRBV14 | TGTGCCAGCAGCCAAGATCGCTTGGGCCAGTTCTTC | CASSQDRLGQFF
TRBJ1-4 | - | - | TRBV9 | TGTGCCAGCAGCGTAGCGATAAATGGACCGGGGGAAAAACTGTTTTTT | CASSVAINGPGEKLFF
TRBJ2-1 | - | TRBD2 | TRBV7-3 | TGTGCCAGCAGCTTAGGGGTTAGCGGGGGGGCGAGAAATGAGCAGTTCTTC | CASSLGVSGGARNEQFF
TRBJ1-4 | - | TRBD1 | TRBV13 | TGTGCCAGCAGCCGCGAGGGGGCTCGGGAAAAACTGTTTTTT | CASSREGAREKLFF
TRBJ2-6 | - | TRBD1 | TRBV5-1 | TGCGCCAGCAGCTTTGGGACAGGGGGGGGCGGGGCCAACGTCCTGACTTTC | CASSFGTGGGGANVLTF
TRBJ2-7 | - | - | TRBV10-3 | TGTGCCATCAGTGCTAAGGGGGTGAGCTCCTACGAGCAGTACTTC | CAISAKGVSSYEQYF
TRBJ2-2 | - | - | TRBV5-8 | TGTGCCAGCAGCTTGGTGTTAGGGGCCCCCCCAAACACCGGGGAGCTGTTTTTT | CASSLVLGAPPNTGELFF
TRBJ1-4 | - | - | TRBV19 | TGTGCCAGTACAAGGAGGCAGGGGCTTAATGAAAAACTGTTTTTT | CASTRRQGLNEKLFF
TRBJ2-7 | - | TRBD1 | TRBV5-4 | TGTGCCAGCAGCTTTCGTCGACAGGGGGAAACCGAGCAGTACTTC | CASSFRRQGETEQYF
TRBJ2-3 | - | TRBD2 | TRBV5-1 | TGCGCCAGCAGGGCTAGCGGTTTTTCTAGCACAGATACGCAGTATTTT | CASRASGFSSTDTQYF
TRBJ2-5 | - | - | TRBV7-8 | TGTGCCAGCAGCTTAGCGTTTCTAGCGCAAGAGACCCAGTACTTC | CASSLAFLAQETQYF
TRBJ2-4 | - | - | TRBV5-1 | TGCGCCAGCAGCTTTGAGGGCCAGGGGAAAAACATTCAGTACTTC | CASSFEGQGKNIQYF
TRBJ1-1 | - | - | TRBV28 | TGTGCCAGCAGTTTTGGGCGCAGGAACACTGAAGCTTTCTTT | CASSFGRRNTEAFF
TRBJ2-5 | once | TRBD2 | TRBV5-1 | TGCGCCAGCAGCCTGACTAGCGGGGGGGGCGTAGCGACCCAGTACTTC | CASSLTSGGGVATQYF
TRBJ2-1 | once | - | TRBV5-1 | TGCGCCAGCAACCCGGGGGAGTCCTACAATGAGCAGTTCTTC | CASNPGESYNEQFF
TRBJ1-3 | - | - | TRBV18 | TGTGCCAGCTCAGGAGGGCAAGGAAACACCATATATTTT | CASSGGQGNTIYF
TRBJ2-5 | - | - | TRBV30 | TGTGCCTGGAGTGCCCCTGTTAGCACGGAGACCCAGTACTTC | CAWSAPVSTETQYF
TRBJ1-1 | few | - | TRBV7-9 | TGTTCCAGCAGCTTAGGAGACACTGAAGCTTTCTTT | CSSSLGDTEAFF
TRBJ2-5 | - | - | TRBV5-1 | TGCGCCAGCAGCCCCCGACTAACTAGTGCTGAGACCCAGTACTTC | CASSPRLTSAETQYF
TRBJ2-1 | - | TRBD2 | TRBV28 | TGTGCCAGCAGTTTAGCGGGAGGGGGGTACAATGAGCAGTTCTTC | CASSLAGGGYNEQFF
TRBJ2-1 | - | TRBD2 | TRBV9 | TGTGCCAGCAGCGTAGGCGGGGGGCTCGTCCACAATGAGCAGTTCTTC | CASSVGGGLVHNEQFF
TRBJ1-2 | - | - | TRBV21-1 | TGTGCCAGCAGCAATTCAGGGGACTACATTACCTTCTATGGCTACACCTTC | CASSNSGDYITFYGYTF
TRBJ2-6 | - | - | TRBV30 | TGTGCCTGGAGTGTACTGGGTCGGGGTTTCGATTTTACTGGGGCCAACGTCCTGACTTTC | CAWSVLGRGFDFTGANVLTF
TRBJ1-2 | once | - | TRBV9 | TGTGCCAGCAGCGTAGGGACATACCTCTATGGCTACACCTTC | CASSVGTYLYGYTF
TRBJ1-5 | - | TRBD1 | TRBV6-1 | TGTGCCAGCAGTGACCGGGACAGGGGGCGATGGAATCAGCCCCAGCATTTT | CASSDRDRGRWNQPQHF
TRBJ1-2 | - | - | TRBV10-3 | TGTGCCATCAATCCCACTTGGCAGGGGTATGGCTACACCTTC | CAINPTWQGYGYTF
TRBJ2-1 | few | TRBD2 | TRBV6-1 | TGTGCCAGCAGCCACAGCGGGGGTGAGCAGTTCTTC | CASSHSGGEQFF
TRBJ1-1 | - | TRBD1 | TRBV6-6 | TGTGCCAGCAGTTACCCGAAACAGGGGGCAGGCACTGAAGCTTTCTTT | CASSYPKQGAGTEAFF
TRBJ2-1 | once | TRBD1 | TRBV25-1 | TGTGCCAGCAGTGCATCGACAGGGAAGCAGTTCTTC | CASSASTGKQFF
TRBJ2-3 | - | - | TRBV5-1 | TGCGCCAGCAGCCCGGGAGCGGGTAGCACAGATACGCAGTATTTT | CASSPGAGSTDTQYF
TRBJ1-2 | - | - | TRBV9 | TGTGCCAGCAGCGTGGGGGCGAGCTATGGCTACACCTTC | CASSVGASYGYTF
TRBJ1-1 | - | TRBD1 | TRBV10-1 | TGCGCCAGCAGCTCCGGTCCCGGGACAGGGGAGGCTTTCTTT | CASSSGPGTGEAFF
TRBJ2-3 | - | - | TRBV9 | TGTGCCAGCAGCCCACGGGGGAGCACAGATACGCAGTATTTT | CASSPRGSTDTQYF
TRBJ2-2 | - | - | TRBV10-1 | TGCGCCAGCAGTGATCTCTACGGGTTAAACACCGGGGAGCTGTTTTTT | CASSDLYGLNTGELFF
TRBJ1-2 | - | TRBD1 | TRBV6-1 | TGTGCCAGCAGTGCCGACCGGGACAGAATCGCGAGGAGTGGCTACACCTTC | CASSADRDRIARSGYTF